Listed below are T cell receptor beta chains from one sample, sequenced in a study of T cell responses to AZD1222 COVID-19 vaccine. The table came from immunoSEQ multiplex PCR; TCRdb's copy has only in-frame clones and leaves some out. The data contain about 120,000 clones, around 92% of them seen just once; the ten biggest clones take up about 14%. Sequenced material: peripheral blood, taken on day 0 of AZD1222 vaccination. These receptor sequences come from an adult in good health. CDR3s include the opening cysteine and the closing phenylalanine or tryptophan. The D gene is left open where the match is weak. Clone size is given for some rows only: seen once, a few or many times, or a class if the clone is expanded.

clone_size	v_call	cdr3_length	d_call	j_call	cdr3_aa	cdr3_nt
.	TRBV2	11	.	TRBJ2-3	CASRLTDTQYF	TGTGCCAGCAGACTCACAGATACGCAGTATTTT
.	TRBV6-4	13	.	TRBJ2-2	CASSEGDTGELFF	TGTGCCAGCAGTGAGGGGGACACCGGGGAGCTGTTTTTT
.	TRBV5-1	16	.	TRBJ2-1	CASSLSSPPAYNEQFF	TGCGCCAGCAGCTTGAGCAGTCCACCGGCGTACAATGAGCAGTTCTTC
.	TRBV28	15	.	TRBJ2-2	CASSLVGLSTGELFF	TGTGCCAGCAGTTTAGTGGGACTGTCCACCGGGGAGCTGTTTTTT
.	TRBV4-1	15	TRBD1	TRBJ1-5	CASSPLPGGNQPQHF	TGCGCCAGCAGCCCGTTACCAGGGGGTAATCAGCCCCAGCATTTT
.	TRBV19	14	.	TRBJ1-5	CASSIGAGNQPQHF	TGTGCCAGTAGTATTGGGGCGGGGAATCAGCCCCAGCATTTT
.	TRBV10-3	12	.	TRBJ2-1	CAISGEATSEFF	TGTGCCATCAGCGGCGAGGCGACTTCTGAGTTCTTC
.	TRBV3-1/TRBV3-2	15	TRBD1	TRBJ2-5	CASSQESGGKQTQYF	TGTGCCAGCAGCCAAGAGTCAGGGGGAAAACAGACCCAGTACTTC
.	TRBV10-1	13	.	TRBJ2-7	CAILEPGGYEQYF	TGCGCCATCCTCGAGCCGGGTGGGTACGAGCAGTACTTC
.	TRBV19	15	TRBD2	TRBJ2-1	CASSIEREAYNEQFF	TGTGCCAGTAGTATCGAGCGGGAGGCATACAATGAGCAGTTCTTC
.	TRBV19	12	.	TRBJ1-1	CASSLGHTEAFF	TGTGCCAGTAGTTTGGGACACACTGAAGCTTTCTTT
.	TRBV24-1	13	.	TRBJ1-3	CATSDARGNTIYF	TGTGCCACCAGTGATGCAAGGGGAAACACCATATATTTT
.	TRBV11-2	14	.	TRBJ1-4	CASSQQGREEKLFF	TGTGCCAGCAGCCAACAGGGAAGGGAGGAAAAACTGTTTTTT
.	TRBV6-2/TRBV6-3	12	.	TRBJ2-1	CASSYWGNEQFF	TGTGCCAGCAGTTACTGGGGCAATGAGCAGTTCTTC
few	TRBV5-4	15	TRBD2	TRBJ2-3	CASSLGASGSDTQYF	TGTGCCAGCAGCTTGGGCGCTAGCGGGAGCGATACGCAGTATTTT
.	TRBV4-3	15	.	TRBJ1-2	CASSQDLAANYGYTF	TGCGCCAGCAGCCAAGATTTGGCTGCTAACTATGGCTACACCTTC
.	TRBV5-6	17	TRBD1	TRBJ1-1	CASSFRGLEVRNTEAFF	TGTGCCAGCAGCTTCAGGGGGCTAGAGGTGAGAAACACTGAAGCTTTCTTT
.	TRBV2	15	TRBD2	TRBJ2-2	CASQGLAVGTGELFF	TGTGCCAGCCAGGGACTAGCAGTCGGCACCGGGGAGCTGTTTTTT
.	TRBV20-1	14	TRBD2	TRBJ2-5	CSASLPAGEETQYF	TGCAGTGCTAGTCTCCCGGCGGGGGAGGAGACCCAGTACTTC
.	TRBV3-1/TRBV3-2	16	.	TRBJ1-6	CASSGFTAAARSPLHF	TGTGCCAGCAGCGGGTTTACAGCGGCCGCTCGCTCACCCCTCCACTTT
.	TRBV5-1	16	TRBD1	TRBJ1-2	CASSPGTGISHYGYTF	TGCGCCAGCAGCCCTGGGACAGGGATCAGTCACTATGGCTACACCTTC
.	TRBV10-3	15	TRBD1	TRBJ1-2	CAISELGQGSYGYTF	TGTGCCATCAGTGAGTTGGGACAGGGGAGCTATGGCTACACCTTC
.	TRBV11-2	12	.	TRBJ2-1	CASTPIYNEQFF	TGTGCCAGCACCCCGATCTACAATGAGCAGTTCTTC
.	TRBV11-2	17	TRBD2	TRBJ2-5	CASSPLASGMVRETQYF	TGTGCCAGCAGCCCTTTGGCTAGCGGGATGGTCCGAGAGACCCAGTACTTC
.	TRBV6-2/TRBV6-3	16	.	TRBJ2-2	CASSYVLGGDTGELFF	TGTGCCAGCAGTTACGTCCTAGGAGGTGACACCGGGGAGCTGTTTTTT
.	TRBV4-3	17	TRBD2	TRBJ2-7	CASSHFFSGISSYEQYF	TGCGCCAGCAGCCATTTCTTTAGCGGGATAAGCTCCTACGAGCAGTACTTC